This T cell receptor (beta chain) is from a study of shared clonotypes between healthy human individuals. General study findings and limits: Among non-shared clonotypes, generation probabilities were lower than among those shared by all four donors. Despite large depth, sorted-subset datasets appeared incompletely sequenced.

None of the donors, who were healthy HIV-negative adults, had recently had acute infections or vaccinations. In germline, CDR1 is SGHVS, CDR2 FQNEAQ. V was shortened by 5 bases and J by 6 bases, with 8 bases between the two germline ends. The CDR3 extends over 13 amino acids. Clones were read by immunoSEQ multiplex PCR, and TCRdb kept only the in-frame ones, dropping some. The sample consists of about 2 million clones, 85% to 95% of them appearing once. Worth noting for this clone: Its antigen is not known.

J is TRBJ1-6 and V is TRBV7-8, with unresolved D. The specimen sequenced was naive CD4+ T cells sorted from blood. Noted subset: CD45RA+ positively selected. The source is a man aged 18 to 29 in good health. The chain's CDR3 is CASSPDGNSPLHF. In DNA form, the CDR3 reads TGTGCCAGCAGCCCCGACGGTAATTCACCCCTCCACTTT.